This T cell receptor (beta chain) was recorded in a study of shared clonotypes between healthy human individuals. The CDR3 runs to 17 residues. TCRdb keeps only in-frame clones here, not all; method: immunoSEQ multiplex PCR. The sample consists of 1 million to 1.3 million clones, more than 75% of them appearing once. Naive CD45RA+ and memory CD45RA-negative subsets were split from CD4+ cells. The sequenced sample consisted of memory CD4+ T cells from PBMCs. Subset: CD45RA-negative fraction. The receptor was derived from a man in his late teens or twenties in good health. Some clones in this sample may be carry-over from other donors' samples. J is TRBJ1-3 and V is TRBV21-1; TRBD1, the table's D call, lacks a check against the DNA. TRBV21-1 is flagged as a pseudogene. CDR3 in DNA: TGTGCCAGCACCCCTGACCAACCAGGGGGATCTGGAAACACCATATATTTT. This encodes CASTPDQPGGSGNTIYF.